Listed here are 7 T cell receptor beta chains from one sample, sequenced in a study of shared clonotypes between healthy human individuals. The data were produced by immunoSEQ multiplex PCR, yet TCRdb's version contains in-frame clones alone and is incomplete. The sample has over 1.5 million clones; around 98% are singletons. The sample comprised naive CD4+ T cells sorted from blood. The subset denotes: CD45RA+ positively selected. The receptors were gathered from a man aged 30 to 39 in good health.

The V call is TRBV5-1, the J call TRBJ1-2, with a weak D call TRBD1 (6 bases). Trimming removed 0 bases from V and 7 bases from J, with 13 bases in between. Germline V gives CDR1 SGHRS, CDR2 YFSETQ. The CDR3 has 14 amino acids. CDR3 nucleotides: TGCGCCAGCAGCTTGGTTTTAACAGGGTCTGGCTACACCTTC. It translates to CASSLVLTGSGYTF.

V gene TRBV10-3 combines with J gene TRBJ2-7; D might be TRBD2 (6 bases). This CDR3 has 12 amino acids. Trimming pared 6 bases from V and 5 bases from J, leaving 11 bases between. The germline gives CDR1 ENHRY, CDR2 SYGVKD. DNA for the CDR3: TGTGCCATCAGGGAGGGCCACCACGAGCAGTACTTC. Translating it yields CAIREGHHEQYF.

The V call is TRBV7-6, the J call TRBJ2-7; D might be TRBD1 (6 bases). This CDR3 comprises 14 residues. The germline CDR1 and CDR2 sequences are SGHVS and FNYEAQ. V shed 4 bases and J shed 0 bases, with 10 bases lying between them. The CDR3 here is CASSWTASSYEQYF. Here the CDR3 DNA reads TGTGCCAGCAGCTGGACAGCCAGCTCCTACGAGCAGTACTTC.

The gene calls are TRBV15 and TRBJ2-7; unclear D gene. CDR3 length: 14 amino acids. Germline V lookup: CDR1 LNHNV, CDR2 YYDKDF (reference sequence). The ends were cut back, 0 bases at V and 2 bases at J, with 8 bases in the middle. CDR3 nucleotides: TGTGCCACCAGCAGAGATCACAGAACCTACGAGCAGTACTTC. This sequence encodes CATSRDHRTYEQYF. Full variable domain (missing parts from reference TRBV15 and TRBJ2-7): DAMVIQNPRYQVTQFGKPVTLSCSQTLNHNVMYWYQQKSSQAPKLLFHYYDKDFNNEADTPDNFQSRRPNTSFCFLDIRSPGLGDTAMYLCATSRDHRTYEQYFGPGTRLTVT.

The J gene is TRBJ1-1, the V gene TRBV18; possible D gene TRBD1, 5 bases. The CDR3 sequence is 17 residues long. V lost 2 bases and J lost 3, with 19 bases in between. In germline, CDR1 is KGHSH, CDR2 LQKENI. CDR3 in amino acids: CASSPISGPPRDTEAFF. The CDR3, as DNA: TGTGCCAGCTCACCAATTTCAGGGCCACCAAGGGACACTGAAGCTTTCTTT.

As DNA, the CDR3 is TGTGCCAGCAGGCCGGGACAGACCTACGAGCAGTACTTC. Translating it yields CASRPGQTYEQYF. This chain uses TRBV27 with TRBJ2-7; 7 bases align to TRBD1. J lost 2 bases, V lost 6 bases, and 4 bases had no gene match. Germline V gene lookup returns CDR1 MNHEY and CDR2 SMNVEV (reference sequence). The CDR3 spans 13 residues.

CDR3 residues: CATTGEAKNIQYF. CDR3 nucleotides: TGTGCCACTACGGGGGAGGCCAAAAACATTCAGTACTTC. The chain uses TRBV28 and TRBJ2-4, with TRBD2 as a possible D gene (6 bases). V lost 10 bases and J lost 1, with 11 bases in between. The CDR3 sequence is 13 residues long. Germline V gene data show CDR1 as MDHEN and CDR2 as SYDVKM.